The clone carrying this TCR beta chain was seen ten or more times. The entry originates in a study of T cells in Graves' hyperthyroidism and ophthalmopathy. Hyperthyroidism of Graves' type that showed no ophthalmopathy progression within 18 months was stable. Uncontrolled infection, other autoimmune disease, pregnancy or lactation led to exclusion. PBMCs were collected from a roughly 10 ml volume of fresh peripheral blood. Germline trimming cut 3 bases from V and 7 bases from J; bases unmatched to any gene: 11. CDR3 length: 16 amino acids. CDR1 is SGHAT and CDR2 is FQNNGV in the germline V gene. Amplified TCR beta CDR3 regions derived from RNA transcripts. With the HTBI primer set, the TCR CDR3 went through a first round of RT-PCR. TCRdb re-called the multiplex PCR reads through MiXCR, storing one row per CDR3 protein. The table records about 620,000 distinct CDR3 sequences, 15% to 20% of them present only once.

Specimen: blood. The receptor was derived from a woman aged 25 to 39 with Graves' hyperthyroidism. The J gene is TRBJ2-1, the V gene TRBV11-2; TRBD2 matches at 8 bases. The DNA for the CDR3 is TGTGCCAGCAGCTTGGTACTAGCGGCACTAGGGAATGAGCAGTTCTTC. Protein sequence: CASSLVLAALGNEQFF. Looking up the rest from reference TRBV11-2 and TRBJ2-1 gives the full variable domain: EAGVAQSPRYKIIEKRQSVAFWCNPISGHATLYWYQQILGQGPKLLIQFQNNGVVDDSQLPKDRFSAERLKGVDSTLKIQPAKLEDSAVYLCASSLVLAALGNEQFFGPGTRLTVL.